The clone carrying this T cell receptor beta chain has a count of ten or more. The CDR3 sequence is 14 residues long. Germline lookup yields CDR1 MNHNS and CDR2 SASEGT. V lost 6 bases and J 3 bases, leaving 13 bases between the germline ends. Bulk TCR libraries were made with methods that had been previously described and with listed TCR primers. TCRdb re-called the PCR reads with MiXCR, one entry per CDR3 protein. The sample holds 460,000 or so distinct CDR3 sequences, 20% to 25% seen once. The data were obtained in a study of molecular identifiers for immune sequencing clone quantification. Sequenced sample: naive CD8+ T cells from blood, with Jurkat cell RNA spiked in. Subset noted: FACS-sorted CD8+CD4-CCR7+CD45RA+ naive T cells. The sequence was obtained from a human donor in good health. Some libraries in this study had Jurkat cell RNA spiked in. The V and J genes are TRBV6-1 and TRBJ2-3; D remains unclear. The CDR3 DNA reads as TGTGCCAGCAGCGTCGAGATAGTTACAGATACGCAGTATTTT. It specifies CASSVEIVTDTQYF.